A selection of T cell receptor beta chains follows, all from one sample in a study of monozygotic twins with inflammatory bowel disease. Reanalyzing the 5' RACE reads, TCRdb keeps one entry per CDR3 protein, without DNA. The table for this sample gives about 440,000 distinct CDR3 sequences. Sequenced sample: blood. The receptors were sampled from a human donor with ulcerative colitis or Crohn's disease, or a healthy co-twin of an affected twin (not recorded which). Each CDR3 is given with its conserved first and last residue.

>TRBJ2-4|TRBV28
CASGLWGADKNIQYF
>TRBJ2-7|TRBV7-2
CASSLGPLAYEQYF
>TRBJ2-7|TRBV20-1
CSAEPGLASREQYF
>TRBJ1-3|TRBV5-1
CASSFGTPGNTIYF
>TRBJ1-1|TRBV28
CASSLWLGGTEAFF
>TRBJ1-2|TRBV6-1
CASSEVSGQLYGYTF
>TRBJ2-7|TRBV18
CASSPVTASYEQYF
>TRBJ1-4|TRBV5-6
CASSTKPGVDEKLFF
>TRBJ1-4|TRBV10-3
CAIRGQGANEKLFF
>TRBJ2-2|TRBV19
CASRVRNTGELFF
>TRBJ1-2|TRBV18
CASSPQGDDYGYTF
>TRBJ2-5|TRBV6-5
CASSYSGTVPETQYF
>TRBJ2-1|TRBV15
CATSLGVGSGSDEQFF
>TRBJ1-5|TRBV6-6
CASSTRNHQPQHF
>TRBJ1-3|TRBV9
CASSVDGGPYSGNTIYF
>TRBJ2-2|TRBV4-2
CASSQGLADLAGTGELFF
>TRBJ1-4|TRBV29-1
CSVELGTGRGANEKLFF
>TRBJ2-3|TRBV5-1
CASSLGLDPNTQYF
>TRBJ2-3|TRBV13
CASSLTRDTQYF
>TRBJ1-2|TRBV27
CASRTEGLEGANYGYTF